What follows is one T cell receptor beta chain and its context. It lacks a known antigen. It has no much larger one-base neighbor in the sample; base qualities were not kept. Using the deep immunoSEQ assay, multiplex PCR amplified TCR CDR3 regions from genomic DNA. Extracted genomic DNA from each cell subset was spread evenly across all wells of several immunoSEQ 96-well plates, with each plate serving as a replicate. Each replicate PCR for sorted subsets received roughly 0.2 ug genomic DNA, equal to around 32,000 T cell genomes. The purified libraries were quantified using a Qubit 3.0 fluorometer, sized with a Bioanalyzer 2100, and then quantified again using the KAPA Library Quantification kit. Each immunoSEQ 96-well plate was sequenced on its own single-read 150-cycle Illumina NextSeq 550 flow cell. The original methods were these. Because only junctional sequences without quality scores were contained in the immunoSEQ output, filtering matching that applied to full-length reads could not be performed. To assign V/J genes and CDR3, sequences were annotated against IMGT germline references using PyIR, a Python wrapper for IgBLAST v1.9. Reads were removed for weak V/J assignments (E-value above 1e-6), missing CDR3, stop codons, out-of-frame junctions, or ambiguous translated residues. V3J clonotypes were defined as sequences sharing an identical inferred V gene, J gene, and CDR3 amino acid sequence. To compute the percentage overlap between repertoires, the number of shared unique clonotypes was divided by the size of the smaller repertoire. Repertoire richness was assessed with RTK rarefaction, the Chao1 estimator, and Recon v2.1 estimates of unobserved clonotypes. Generation probabilities were computed with OLGA for all TCRbeta clonotypes obtained by the gDNA method from several donors. TCRdb carries this immuneACCESS record with in-frame sequences only. Its versions omit some clonotypes, under half of them owing to an unresolved V gene in the studies checked, with the rest unexplained. That table gives V, J and clone size, and the DNA gave D and trimming. Recorded for this sample are 950,000 to 1,300,000 clones; roughly 80% of them occurred a single time. The ten top clones hold 1.4% to 1.5% of the sample.

This sample is part of a study of shared clonotypes between healthy human individuals (TCRdb year 2020). Turning to the overall study: The cohort comprised a couple of women and a few men aged 18 to 49 years. For each donor, three plates each were used for CD4 naive and CD4 memory, two plates were used for CD8 naive, and one plate was used for CD8 memory. Blood TCR repertoires of about 5 healthy adults were deeply sequenced to estimate repertoire size and the extent of clonotype sharing between individuals. To increase sequencing depth and limit assay-specific biases, different laboratories used diverse techniques to prepare libraries and sequence TCR repertoires. Leukapheresis yielded between about 0.85 and 10 billion PBMCs per donor. Findings and caveats that apply to the study as a whole: Sampling was restricted to blood, and TCR repertoires in tissues likely differ from the TCR repertoires found in blood. Sharing across a few donors was observed for about 4.8% of naive CD4, 3% to 3.5% of naive CD8, roughly 2.3% of memory CD4, and over 0.3% of memory CD8 clonotypes. Rarefaction of sorted-subset datasets indicated incomplete sequencing despite the large sequencing depth. Based on pairwise subsampling, the degree of clonotype sharing among donors was expected to be affected by sequencing depth. The genetic and exposure-history diversity represented was limited by the small number of donors. Naive subsets generally had larger estimated clonotype richness than memory subsets did. Higher generation probabilities were observed for clonotypes shared by all four sorted-subset donors than for non-shared clonotypes.

Healthy HIV-negative adults with no recently reported acute infections or vaccinations were included as donors. Every donor was a Caucasian adult residing in Nashville, Tennessee, USA. CD4+ T cells were enriched through magnetic negative selection, after which naive cells were positively selected on CD45RA and the remaining negative fraction served as the memory subset. Blood was collected by leukapheresis, and PBMCs were isolated by Ficoll-Histopaque density gradient centrifugation and then cryopreserved in liquid nitrogen vapor phase. Analytical flow cytometry was used to check the purity and quantity of every magnetically sorted T cell population. From each sorted fraction, genomic DNA was isolated and quantified by UV absorbance on a Nanodrop 2000c. The CDR3 contains 13 residues, cysteine and phenylalanine counted. The kept DNA is CDR3 alone, 39 bases in frame from the first base.

The material sequenced was memory CD4+ T cells sorted from blood. What the cell subset or site label conveys for this sample: CD45RA-negative fraction. This clonotype originated in a man younger than 35 in good health. Rearrangement joined TRBV1 to TRBJ2-5. TRBV1 is tagged as a pseudogene. The sequence in DNA is TGCACCAGCAGCCAAGAGGGTGGCGAGACCCAGTACTTC. Its product reads: CTSSQEGGETQYF.